These 26 T cell receptor beta chains share one sample of origin, sequenced in a study of blood T cell repertoires in COVID-19. Clones were sequenced by immunoSEQ multiplex PCR, and TCRdb holds only the in-frame ones, with some missing. The data show 180,000 or so clones, more than 65% seen once. The sample taken for sequencing was PBMCs or T cells enriched from blood (not recorded which). These receptors were obtained from a man in his forties who had recovered from COVID-19.

This CDR3 reads CASSIGSLAYEQYF. For the CDR3, the DNA is TGTGCCAGTAGTATAGGAAGCCTAGCCTACGAGCAGTACTTC. The genes are TRBV19 and TRBJ2-7; D is undetermined. Trimming shortened V by 1 base and J by 2 bases, and 9 bases separated the two germline ends. The CDR3 has 14 amino acids. Germline V gene data show CDR1 as LNHDA and CDR2 as SQIVND (reference sequence).

The chain employs TRBV3-1 (or the pseudogene TRBV3-2) and TRBJ1-2; 7 bases match TRBD1. This CDR3 spans 17 amino acids. Per germline, CDR1 LGHDT and CDR2 YNNKEL (reference sequence). J gave up 0 bases and V 3 bases, and 10 bases lay outside the gene matches. The CDR3 loop is CASSQRGWDRTNYGYTF. CDR3 nucleotide sequence: TGTGCCAGCAGCCAGAGGGGTTGGGACAGAACTAACTATGGCTACACCTTC.

This chain connects TRBV9 to TRBJ1-2, with D tentatively TRBD1 (5 bases). Germline loops: CDR1 SGDLS, CDR2 YYNGEE. Trimming cost V 3 bases and J 1 base, with 10 bases left between them. The CDR3 runs 14 residues. The CDR3 sequence: CASSAGTDNYGYTF. CDR3 in DNA: TGTGCCAGCAGCGCGGGGACTGATAACTATGGCTACACCTTC.

V gene TRBV7-2 combines with J gene TRBJ1-3; possibly TRBD1 for D (6 bases). The germline gives CDR1 SGHTA, CDR2 FQGNSA. The V end was cut by 1 base, the J end by 2 bases, with 12 bases between. There are 16 residues in the CDR3. CDR3 sequence: CASSLVTGRTGNTIYF. CDR3 sequence (DNA): TGTGCCAGCAGCTTAGTTACAGGGCGGACTGGAAACACCATATATTTT.

The genes are TRBV5-4 and TRBJ1-4; D is uncertain. V was cut by 0 bases and J by 8 bases, with 17 bases left in between. CDR3 size: 16 residues. Germline-derived CDR1 and CDR2 are SGHNT and YYREEE (reference sequence). The CDR3, as DNA: TGTGCCAGCAGCTTGGCCGGGGAGGGCAAAATCGAAAAACTGTTTTTT. Protein sequence: CASSLAGEGKIEKLFF.

This chain links TRBV25-1 with TRBJ1-3, with D possibly matching TRBD1 (5 bases). Trimming stripped 10 bases from V and 4 bases from J, with 11 bases between. The germline CDR1 and CDR2 sequences are MGHDK and SYGVNS. The CDR3 covers 12 residues. The CDR3 DNA is TGTGCCACCCATGCAGGGGGAAACACCATATATTTT. Protein sequence: CATHAGGNTIYF. Together with reference TRBV25-1 and TRBJ1-3, the CDR3 gives the full variable domain: EADIYQTPRYLVIGTGKKITLECSQTMGHDKMYWYQQDPGMELHLIHYSYGVNSTEKGDLSSESTVSRIRTEHFPLTLESARPSHTSQYLCATHAGGNTIYFGEGSWLTVV.

The chain links TRBV9 to TRBJ2-7; D remains unclear. CDR3 length: 14 residues. Per germline, CDR1 SGDLS and CDR2 YYNGEE. V was shortened by 0 bases and J by 0 bases, with 7 bases between the two germline ends. The CDR3 protein is CASSVGPGSYEQYF. The CDR3 DNA is TGTGCCAGCAGCGTAGGTCCAGGCTCCTACGAGCAGTACTTC.

On this clone itself: This sample also contains other DNA sequences that code for the same CDR3. V usage is TRBV19 and J usage is TRBJ1-1; TRBD1 matches 8 bases. The length of the CDR3 is 15 residues. CDR1 LNHDA and CDR2 SQIVND come from the germline V gene (reference sequence). The trim removed 5 bases at V and 0 bases at J, leaving 5 bases unmatched. The CDR3 spells CASSPDRGMNTEAFF. For the CDR3, the DNA is TGTGCCAGTAGTCCTGACAGGGGAATGAACACTGAAGCTTTCTTT. Drawing the rest from reference TRBV19 and TRBJ1-1, the complete variable domain is DGGITQSPKYLFRKEGQNVTLSCEQNLNHDAMYWYRQDPGQGLRLIYYSQIVNDFQKGDIAEGYSVSREKKESFPLTVTSAQKNPTAFYLCASSPDRGMNTEAFFGQGTRLTVV.

The CDR3 bases are TGTGCCAGCAGCGGGAGCGGGGGCAATCAGCCCCAGCATTTT. It translates to CASSGSGGNQPQHF. The gene calls are TRBV9 and TRBJ1-5, with no clear D. This CDR3 has 14 residues. Trimming pared 3 bases from V and 2 bases from J, leaving 9 bases between. From germline, CDR1 is SGDLS and CDR2 YYNGEE.

The rearrangement links TRBV5-1 to TRBJ1-1, with 11 bases fitting TRBD1. Trimming took 4 bases from V and 5 from J; bases not matched to a gene: 7. Germline assignment: CDR1 SGHRS and CDR2 YFSETQ. The CDR3 spans 15 residues. CDR3 in amino acids: CASSGWTGGETEAFF. DNA of the CDR3: TGCGCCAGCAGCGGGTGGACAGGGGGCGAAACTGAAGCTTTCTTT.

The V and J genes are TRBV18 and TRBJ1-3; D gene uncertain. CDR3 size: 16 residues. From germline, CDR1 is KGHSH and CDR2 LQKENI. Trimming cost V 2 bases and J 0 bases, with 11 bases left between them. The CDR3 nucleotides are TGTGCCAGCTCACCAGGGTTGCGAGGCTCTGGAAACACCATATATTTT. Its protein product is CASSPGLRGSGNTIYF. Filled out from reference TRBV18 and TRBJ1-3, the complete variable domain reads NAGVMQNPRHLVRRRGQEARLRCSPMKGHSHVYWYRQLPEEGLKFMVYLQKENIIDESGMPKERFSAEFPKEGPSILRIQQVVRGDSAAYFCASSPGLRGSGNTIYFGEGSWLTVV.

This clone was counted a single time. The chain combines TRBV6-6 with TRBJ1-2; D unclear. The germline V and J ends were trimmed by 5 bases and 3 bases, with 10 bases remaining between them. This CDR3 region has 13 residues. Per the germline V gene, CDR1 is MNHNY and CDR2 is SVGAGI (reference sequence). The CDR3 DNA follows: TGTGCCAGCAGTCTCGATGAGCACTATGGCTACACCTTC. The encoded protein is CASSLDEHYGYTF.

This clone occurred once. The rearrangement uses TRBV11-2 and TRBJ2-1; D gene ambiguous. CDR1 is SGHAT and CDR2 is FQNNGV in the germline V gene. V lost 1 base, J lost 0 bases, and 13 bases lay in between. The CDR3 has 17 residues. CDR3 in DNA: TGTGCCAGCAGCTTAGCTACCAGGTACTTCTCCTACAATGAGCAGTTCTTC. Translated: CASSLATRYFSYNEQFF. The variable domain in full, completed from reference TRBV11-2 and TRBJ2-1, reads EAGVAQSPRYKIIEKRQSVAFWCNPISGHATLYWYQQILGQGPKLLIQFQNNGVVDDSQLPKDRFSAERLKGVDSTLKIQPAKLEDSAVYLCASSLATRYFSYNEQFFGPGTRLTVL.

This chain joins TRBV19 and TRBJ2-1, with D possibly matching TRBD2 (5 bases). The CDR3 covers 14 residues. Germline assignment: CDR1 LNHDA and CDR2 SQIVND (reference sequence). V lost 7 bases, J lost 6 bases, and 16 bases lay in between. The chain's CDR3 is CASTLSEVSNEQFF. In DNA form, the CDR3 reads TGTGCCAGTACCCTCTCGGAGGTTAGCAATGAGCAGTTCTTC.

The table lists this clone with a few counts. The chain employs TRBV5-1 and TRBJ1-3, with D perhaps TRBD1 (5 bases). This CDR3 contains 16 residues. Germline V gene sequence: CDR1 SGHRS, CDR2 YFSETQ. The ends were cut back, 4 bases at V and 0 bases at J, with 14 bases in the middle. The CDR3 is CASSPGLSSSGNTIYF. CDR3 nucleotides: TGCGCCAGCAGCCCAGGGTTATCGAGCTCTGGAAACACCATATATTTT.

This clone was detected once. This chain uses TRBV28 with TRBJ1-2, with D possibly matching TRBD1 (6 bases). V was shortened by 5 bases and J by 4 bases, with 17 bases between the two germline ends. The germline CDR1 and CDR2 sequences are MDHEN and SYDVKM. The CDR3 extends over 15 amino acids. The CDR3 is CASSRGGANTYGYTF. CDR3 DNA: TGTGCCAGCAGTAGGGGGGGCGCTAACACCTATGGCTACACCTTC.

Comments on this clone: At one of its ends the junction is not consistent with the germline gene, which may arise from a read error. The rearrangement links TRBV30 to TRBJ2-2, with TRBD2 as a possible D gene (6 bases). The CDR3 totals 16 residues. CDR1 GTSNPN and CDR2 SVGIG come from the germline V gene (reference sequence). The CDR3 sequence: CASSGPYRRGTGELFF. The CDR3 DNA reads as TGTGCCTCGAGTGGCCCCTATAGGAGGGGCACCGGGGAGCTGTTTTTT.

The CDR3, as DNA: TGTGCCAGCAGCGTAGCGGCGGGGGGGCCAAGGGATACGCAGTATTTT. Its translation: CASSVAAGGPRDTQYF. The rearrangement uses TRBV9 and TRBJ2-3, with 9 bases fitting TRBD2. The CDR3 is made up of 16 amino acids. Germline V gene data show CDR1 as SGDLS and CDR2 as YYNGEE. Trimming cost V 0 bases and J 6 bases; bases outside gene matches: 8. Together with reference TRBV9 and TRBJ2-3, the CDR3 gives the full variable domain: DSGVTQTPKHLITATGQRVTLRCSPRSGDLSVYWYQQSLDQGLQFLIQYYNGEERAKGNILERFSAQQFPDLHSELNLSSLELGDSALYFCASSVAAGGPRDTQYFGPGTRLTVL.

The chain has TRBV19 and TRBJ1-5; 7 positions agree with TRBD1. The trim removed 5 bases at V and 3 bases at J, leaving 7 bases unmatched. Germline V gene sequence: CDR1 LNHDA, CDR2 SQIVND (reference sequence). The CDR3 is made up of 15 amino acids. The CDR3 region is CASSVLGTDNQPQHF. The CDR3 DNA is TGTGCCAGTAGTGTACTCGGGACAGACAATCAGCCCCAGCATTTT.

The CDR3 nucleotides are TGTGCCAGCAGCCTACCGACATTCTGGAATGGCTACACCTTC. Translating it yields CASSLPTFWNGYTF. V and J are TRBV5-8 and TRBJ1-2; no firm D call. The CDR3 totals 14 residues. The V end was cut by 4 bases, the J end by 6 bases, with 16 bases between. Germline lookup yields CDR1 SGHTS and CDR2 YDEGEE.

The chain has TRBV19 and TRBJ2-7; D is possibly TRBD2 (6 bases). CDR1 is LNHDA, CDR2 SQIVND, per germline (reference sequence). Deletions cut 5 bases from V and 3 bases from J, with 14 bases between. The length of the CDR3 is 14 residues. The CDR3 reads CASSPRTGSYEQYF. Written as DNA, the CDR3 is TGTGCCAGTAGTCCACGGACCGGGAGCTACGAGCAGTACTTC.

The chain joins TRBV19 to TRBJ2-5, with TRBD1 matching 8 bases. CDR3 length: 14 amino acids. Trimming removed 7 bases from V and 4 bases from J; junction bases left unmatched: 8. Germline CDR1 is LNHDA and CDR2 is SQIVND (reference sequence). The CDR3 nucleotides are TGTGCCAGTACCTCAGGGGGCCCAGGAGAGACCCAGTACTTC. Translated: CASTSGGPGETQYF.

V is TRBV2 and J is TRBJ1-1, with D possibly being TRBD1 (6 bases). Trimming took 5 bases from V and 5 from J, leaving 18 bases between them. The CDR3 spans 15 residues. Germline CDR1 reads SNHLY; CDR2 reads FYNNEI. The chain's CDR3 is CASSSIPGEGTEAFF. CDR3 nucleotide sequence: TGTGCCAGCAGTTCTATTCCAGGGGAGGGGACTGAAGCTTTCTTT. The full variable domain, its missing parts supplied by reference TRBV2 and TRBJ1-1, is EPEVTQTPSHQVTQMGQEVILRCVPISNHLYFYWYRQILGQKVEFLVSFYNNEISEKSEIFDDQFSVERPDGSNFTLKIRSTKLEDSAMYFCASSSIPGEGTEAFFGQGTRLTVV.

The chain has TRBV5-6 and TRBJ1-1; weak D call: TRBD1 (5 bases). CDR1 is SGHDT, CDR2 YYEEEE, per germline. Trimming took 1 base from V and 6 from J, leaving 10 bases between them. CDR3 length equals 13 residues. The CDR3 bases are TGTGCCAGCAGCTTGCCCAGGGTGTCTGAAGCTTTCTTT. Encoded protein: CASSLPRVSEAFF.

The J gene is TRBJ1-2, the V gene TRBV4-1, with 7 positions matching TRBD1. The ends lost 4 bases at V and 4 bases at J; junction bases unmatched: 9. The length of the CDR3 is 15 residues. From germline, CDR1 is MGHRA and CDR2 YSYEKL. The CDR3 DNA sequence: TGCGCCAGCAGCCTCCAGGGGGTCCCTACCTATGGCTACACCTTC. As protein: CASSLQGVPTYGYTF.

The sample holds a few counts of this clone. The chain carries TRBV6-2 or TRBV6-3 and TRBJ1-1; D is possibly TRBD1 (6 bases). Trimming left V 2 bases short and J 3 bases short, with 19 bases between. Germline V gene data show CDR1 as MNHEY and CDR2 as SVGEGT. The CDR3 is 17 residues long. The CDR3 sequence: CASSYPPNRAEDTEAFF. In DNA form, the CDR3 reads TGTGCCAGCAGTTACCCCCCTAACAGGGCGGAGGACACTGAAGCTTTCTTT.